Listed here are 18 T cell receptor beta chains from one sample, sequenced in a study of CD8 T cells in ankylosing spondylitis. TCRdb re-analysed the 5' RACE reads in MiXCR, keeping a single row per CDR3 protein. The sample shows some 200,000 distinct CDR3 sequences, roughly 13% of them seen only once. The sample was blood, either unsorted or a sorted T cell fraction (not recorded which). The receptors here all came from a male donor with ankylosing spondylitis or in good health (not recorded which).

In this sample, this clonotype turned up a few times. The V and J genes are TRBV6-2 or TRBV6-3 and TRBJ2-6; 8 bases are a match to TRBD1. V shed 6 bases, J shed 0 bases, and the junction held 10 bases outside the gene matches. The CDR3 consists of 18 residues. The germline gives CDR1 MNHEY, CDR2 SVGEGT. CDR3 residues: CASSLTGAVYSGANVLTF. In nucleotides, the CDR3 is TGTGCCAGCAGCCTGACAGGGGCCGTTTACTCTGGGGCCAACGTCCTGACTTTC.

In its sample, this clonotype was seen many times. DNA for the CDR3: TGTGCCAGCAGTGACGGGACAGGCACAGATACGCAGTATTTT. It specifies CASSDGTGTDTQYF. This rearrangement joins TRBV6-4 to TRBJ2-3, with 7 bases matching TRBD1. Germline trimming cut 2 bases from V and 1 base from J; bases unmatched to any gene: 0. This CDR3 is 14 amino acids long. From germline, CDR1 is MRHNA and CDR2 SNTAGT.

This clonotype turned up a few times. The rearrangement uses TRBV7-9 and TRBJ2-7; D possibly corresponds to TRBD2 (6 bases). V shed 4 bases and J shed 5 bases, with 12 bases lying between them. This CDR3 has 13 residues. CDR1 and CDR2 (germline): SEHNR, FQNEAQ (reference sequence). The CDR3 nucleotides read TGTGCCAGCAGCTCTACTAGCTACAACGAGCAGTACTTC. Protein product: CASSSTSYNEQYF.

The chain links TRBV5-5 to TRBJ1-1; D is perhaps TRBD1 (5 bases). The CDR3 runs 16 residues. V lost 4 bases, J lost 1 base, and 17 bases lay in between. Per the germline V gene, CDR1 is SGHKS and CDR2 is YYEKEE (reference sequence). The CDR3 here is CASSPHPGTENTEAFF. The CDR3 DNA follows: TGTGCCAGCAGCCCCCACCCTGGGACCGAGAACACTGAAGCTTTCTTT.

The genes are TRBV4-1 and TRBJ2-5, with 11 bases that match TRBD2. The germline CDR1 and CDR2 sequences are MGHRA and YSYEKL. The trim removed 0 bases at V and 5 bases at J, leaving 8 bases unmatched. There are 17 residues in the CDR3. CDR3: CASSQENFVAGGETQYF. The DNA of the CDR3 is TGCGCCAGCAGCCAAGAAAATTTCGTAGCGGGGGGGGAGACCCAGTACTTC.

This clonotype showed up many times. The chain joins TRBV28 to TRBJ1-1; a possible D gene is TRBD1 (6 bases). Germline assignment: CDR1 MDHEN and CDR2 SYDVKM. The CDR3 has 15 amino acids. Trimming stripped 8 bases from V and 6 bases from J, with 22 bases between. CDR3 sequence: CASLPQGWRQAEAFF. The DNA for the CDR3 is TGTGCCAGCCTGCCGCAGGGGTGGCGTCAAGCTGAAGCTTTCTTT.

The sample holds one count of this clonotype. The V and J genes are TRBV10-3 and TRBJ1-4, with D maybe TRBD1 (6 bases). This CDR3 contains 13 residues. The V and J ends lost 4 bases and 6 bases respectively, with 9 bases between them. Per the germline V gene, CDR1 is ENHRY and CDR2 is SYGVKD. The CDR3 DNA reads TGTGCCATCAGTGGGGGGGCTTATGAAAAACTGTTTTTT. Protein sequence: CAISGGAYEKLFF.

Here the CDR3 reads CASSSLRLAGYEQFF. The CDR3 region has the DNA TGTGCCAGCAGCTCCCTGCGGCTAGCGGGATATGAGCAGTTCTTC. The chain recombines TRBV7-9 with TRBJ2-1; 9 bases align to TRBD2. This CDR3 region has 15 residues. CDR1 SEHNR and CDR2 FQNEAQ come from the germline V gene (reference sequence). V gave up 4 bases and J gave up 8 bases; unmatched junction bases: 9.

The chain uses TRBV11-2 and TRBJ2-7; D is perhaps TRBD1 (5 bases). CDR1 SGHAT and CDR2 FQNNGV come from the germline V gene. V was clipped by 5 bases and J by 5 bases, with 10 bases between them. The CDR3 loop spans 12 amino acids. CDR3 coding DNA: TGTGCCAGCAGCCTGCAGGGTAACGAGCAGTACTTC. Residues: CASSLQGNEQYF.

This clonotype was recorded a few times. V gene TRBV5-6 combines with J gene TRBJ2-7; a weak D match, TRBD1 (6 bases). Germline V lookup: CDR1 SGHDT, CDR2 YYEEEE. The length of the CDR3 is 15 residues. Deletions cut 5 bases from V and 0 bases from J, with 15 bases between. For the CDR3, the DNA is TGTGCCAGCAGGAGCCGGACAGACAACTCCTACGAGCAGTACTTC. It codes for CASRSRTDNSYEQYF.

This clonotype has only a few counts. The CDR3 here is CASSQSPLSSYNEQFF. CDR3 bases: TGTGCCAGCAGCCAATCCCCACTTAGCTCCTACAATGAGCAGTTCTTC. The J gene is TRBJ2-1, the V gene TRBV16; D call uncertain. Germline loops: CDR1 KGHSY, CDR2 FQNENV. CDR3 length equals 16 residues. The V end was cut by 0 bases, the J end by 0 bases, with 9 bases between.

The chain carries TRBV19 and TRBJ2-1; 9 bases map to TRBD2. The CDR3 runs 13 residues. Germline lookup yields CDR1 LNHDA and CDR2 SQIVND (reference sequence). The J segment lost 2 bases and the V segment lost 8 bases, leaving 1 base of the junction unmatched. The CDR3: CASGLATYNEQFF. Here the CDR3 DNA reads TGTGCCAGTGGACTAGCGACCTACAATGAGCAGTTCTTC.

CDR3 DNA: TGTGCCAGCAGTCAGACCGGGGGGAACACCGGGGAGCTGTTTTTT. Translated: CASSQTGGNTGELFF. The chain couples TRBV7-9 to TRBJ2-2, with TRBD2 as a possible D gene (6 bases). The CDR3 consists of 15 residues. Germline V gene lookup returns CDR1 SEHNR and CDR2 FQNEAQ (reference sequence). Trimming shortened V by 6 bases and J by 1 base, and 12 bases separated the two germline ends.

The rearrangement links TRBV10-2 to TRBJ2-3; D perhaps matches TRBD1 (5 bases). Germline CDR1 reads WSHSY; CDR2 reads SAAADI. The germline V and J ends were trimmed by 3 bases and 0 bases, with 13 bases remaining between them. The CDR3 covers 16 residues. The CDR3 nucleotides read TGCGCCAGCAGTGACCCCGCAGGGATTAGCACAGATACGCAGTATTTT. This codes for CASSDPAGISTDTQYF.

The chain uses TRBV4-1 and TRBJ2-7, with no clear D. This CDR3 has 15 residues. The V end was cut by 5 bases, the J end by 2 bases, with 16 bases between. The V gene's germline CDR1 is MGHRA and CDR2 YSYEKL. CDR3 amino acids: CASSEVQTDAYEQYF. As DNA, the CDR3 is TGCGCCAGCAGCGAGGTGCAAACAGATGCCTACGAGCAGTACTTC.

V gene TRBV27 combines with J gene TRBJ2-7, with 8 bases identical to TRBD1. Germline CDR1 reads MNHEY; CDR2 reads SMNVEV (reference sequence). This CDR3 is 13 amino acids long. V shed 5 bases, J shed 7 bases, and the junction held 7 bases outside the gene matches. In DNA, the CDR3 is TGTGCCAGCAGTCTGACAGGGGCGGGGGAGCAGTACTTC. It translates to CASSLTGAGEQYF.

The chain combines TRBV7-9 with TRBJ1-4; 7 nucleotides line up with TRBD1. V shed 4 bases and J 3 bases; nucleotides not matched to a gene: 11. CDR3 length: 17 amino acids. CDR1 and CDR2 from the germline V gene are SEHNR and FQNEAQ (reference sequence). The CDR3 sequence is CASSSLQVDRSNEKLFF. CDR3 DNA sequence: TGTGCCAGCAGCTCCCTTCAGGTGGACAGGTCTAATGAAAAACTGTTTTTT.

The chain links TRBV3-1 to TRBJ2-7, with a tentative D call TRBD2 (5 bases). Germline values: CDR1 LGHDT, CDR2 YNNKEL (reference sequence). Trimming shortened V by 2 bases and J by 5 bases, and 19 bases separated the two germline ends. The CDR3 sequence is 16 residues long. This chain's CDR3 is CASSQPSGTISNEQYF. Written as DNA, the CDR3 is TGTGCCAGCAGCCAACCCTCGGGAACGATCAGCAACGAGCAGTACTTC.